This TCR beta chain was sequenced during a study of sequential checkpoint blockade in melanoma. As for the study in general: Randomization was 1:1 between first-line nivolumab→ipilimumab and ipilimumab→nivolumab. DNA from about a hundred pretreatment tumor samples underwent TCRβ immunosequencing. Matched biopsies came pretreatment and at week 13 for some 22 patients. Findings of the study overall: In arm A, pretreatment tumor clonality was associated with response.

On this clone itself: Its specificity is not known.

Treatment: randomized to nivolumab then ipilimumab (arm A) or the reverse (arm B). Only in-frame clones appear in the TCRdb table, and some are missing; sequencing was by immunoSEQ multiplex PCR. The data show more than 10,000 clones, 21% seen once. The CDR3 is 18 residues long. Germline V CDR1 and CDR2: LNHDA, SQIVND (reference sequence). Trimming took off 5 bases at V and 0 bases at J, with 17 bases between the two ends. The gene calls are TRBV19 and TRBJ2-6; D may match TRBD1 or TRBD2 (8 bases each). The clonotype comes from a human donor with melanoma. This material consisted of tumor tissue (inferred from file names), taken from a patient given nivolumab and ipilimumab in sequence. The CDR3 spells CASSRRTGTSSGANVLTF. For the CDR3, the DNA is TGTGCCAGTAGTCGCCGGACAGGGACTAGCTCTGGGGCCAACGTCCTGACTTTC.